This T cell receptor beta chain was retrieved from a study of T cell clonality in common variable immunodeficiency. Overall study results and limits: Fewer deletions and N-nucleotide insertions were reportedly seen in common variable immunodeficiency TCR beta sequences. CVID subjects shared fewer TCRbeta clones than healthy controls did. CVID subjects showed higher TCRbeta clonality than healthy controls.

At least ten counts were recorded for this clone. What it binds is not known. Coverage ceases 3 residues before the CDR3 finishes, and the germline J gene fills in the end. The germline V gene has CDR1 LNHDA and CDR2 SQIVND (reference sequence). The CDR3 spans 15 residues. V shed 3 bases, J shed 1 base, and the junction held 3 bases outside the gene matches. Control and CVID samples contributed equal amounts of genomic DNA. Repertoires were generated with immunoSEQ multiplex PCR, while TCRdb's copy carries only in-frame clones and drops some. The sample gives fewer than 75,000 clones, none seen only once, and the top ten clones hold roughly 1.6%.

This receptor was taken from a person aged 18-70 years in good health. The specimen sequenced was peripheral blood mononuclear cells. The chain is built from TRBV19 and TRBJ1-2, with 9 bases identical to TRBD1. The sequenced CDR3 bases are TGTGCCAGTAGTATCCCGGGACAGGGTAACTATGGC. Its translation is CASSIPGQGNYG. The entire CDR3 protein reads CASSIPGQGNYGYTF.